This T cell receptor (beta chain) was documented in a study of T cell responses to AZD1222 COVID-19 vaccine. Whole-study findings and limits: The study reported that nearly half of spike-specific TCRs target unmutated variant regions. There were repertoire samples only from the period after the peak T cell response. Spike-specific TCR repertoires showed rising breadth and depth after two AZD1222 doses. Seropositive AZD1222 recipients at baseline numbered only 6 or 7.

The CDR3 runs 16 residues. With 0 bases removed from V and 4 bases from J, the gap between germline ends came to 13 bases. Germline values: CDR1 SGHRS, CDR2 YFSETQ. Profiling relied on immunoSEQ multiplex PCR, and the TCRdb table lists in-frame clones only, not all of them. The sample lists under 100,000 clones, about 86% occurring once. With regard to this clone: Its target is not known.

The genes are TRBV5-1 and TRBJ2-2; possibly TRBD1 for D (5 bases). The sequence was collected from an adult in good health. The sequences come from peripheral blood, collected on day 0 of AZD1222 vaccination. The CDR3 sequence: CASSLAQGRGTGELFF. The CDR3 DNA sequence: TGCGCCAGCAGCTTGGCCCAGGGAAGAGGCACCGGGGAGCTGTTTTTT.